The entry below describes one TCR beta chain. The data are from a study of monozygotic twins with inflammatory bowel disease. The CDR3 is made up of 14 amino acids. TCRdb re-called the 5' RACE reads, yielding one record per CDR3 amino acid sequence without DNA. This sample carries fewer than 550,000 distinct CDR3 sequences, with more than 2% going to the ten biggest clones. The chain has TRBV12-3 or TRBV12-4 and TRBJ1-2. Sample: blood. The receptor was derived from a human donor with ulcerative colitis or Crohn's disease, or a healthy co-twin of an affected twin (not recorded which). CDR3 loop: CASSFAESNYGYTF.